These 20 T cell receptor beta chains originate from one sample sequenced in a study of early stage breast cancer tumors. Assay used: immunoSEQ multiplex PCR; TCRdb lists only in-frame clones, some missing. The sample consists of about 11,000 clones, about 78% of them appearing once. The sample taken for sequencing was breast tumor tissue. These receptors all stem from a person aged 35-49 years with breast cancer.

This clone appeared a single time. The chain has TRBV5-6 and TRBJ2-1; D remains ambiguous. This CDR3 has 12 residues. CDR1 is SGHDT and CDR2 is YYEEEE in the germline V gene. V lost 5 bases and J 9 bases, leaving 12 bases between the germline ends. The CDR3 loop reads CASRLQETEQFF. The CDR3 region has the DNA TGTGCCAGCAGACTTCAGGAGACTGAGCAGTTCTTC.

V usage is TRBV19 and J usage is TRBJ1-5; TRBD1 might be the D (5 bases). Looked up from germline, CDR1 is LNHDA and CDR2 is SQIVND (reference sequence). Trimming shortened V by 3 bases and J by 6 bases, and 12 bases separated the two germline ends. The CDR3 has 14 residues. The CDR3 DNA sequence: TGTGCCAGTAGTATGGGGGGGGACGCTCAGCCCCAGCATTTT. Translation gives CASSMGGDAQPQHF.

This clone showed up just a few times. J is TRBJ2-5 and V is TRBV5-1; D gene uncertain. V lost 5 bases to trimming and J lost 5 bases, with 13 bases between them. Germline V gene data show CDR1 as SGHRS and CDR2 as YFSETQ. The CDR3 loop spans 13 amino acids. The CDR3 loop is CASRGTVRETQYF. DNA of the CDR3: TGCGCCAGCAGGGGTACGGTGCGGGAGACCCAGTACTTC. Drawing the rest from reference TRBV5-1 and TRBJ2-5, the complete variable domain is KAGVTQTPRYLIKTRGQQVTLSCSPISGHRSVSWYQQTPGQGLQFLFEYFSETQRNKGNFPGRFSGRQFSNSRSEMNVSTLELGDSALYLCASRGTVRETQYFGPGTRLLVL.

The chain links TRBV9 to TRBJ2-5; 8 positions agree with TRBD2. This CDR3 comprises 16 residues. The junction had 9 bases not matched to a gene; V was cut back by 0 bases and J by 5 bases. CDR1 SGDLS and CDR2 YYNGEE come from the germline V gene. This chain's CDR3 is CASSVEVAGYAETQYF. DNA for the CDR3: TGTGCCAGCAGCGTAGAAGTAGCGGGGTACGCGGAGACCCAGTACTTC.

The chain is built from TRBV5-8 and TRBJ2-5; TRBD2 might be the D (6 bases). Trimming pared 4 bases from V and 2 bases from J, leaving 12 bases between. The CDR3 consists of 14 residues. Germline-derived CDR1 and CDR2 are SGHTS and YDEGEE. The CDR3 DNA sequence: TGTGCCAGCAGCCCGGGAGCAGCACAAGAGACCCAGTACTTC. Translated: CASSPGAAQETQYF.

The chain uses TRBV20-1 and TRBJ2-5, with D unclear. This CDR3 comprises 11 residues. The germline CDR1 and CDR2 sequences are DFQATT and SNEGSKA (reference sequence). Trimming removed 6 bases from V and 7 bases from J, with 12 bases in between. CDR3 in amino acids: CSAPFEVTQYF. CDR3 nucleotides: TGCAGTGCCCCCTTTGAAGTGACCCAGTACTTC.

The chain carries TRBV19 and TRBJ1-3, with D unresolved. The CDR3 length is 14 residues. Trimming cost V 7 bases and J 3 bases, with 13 bases left between them. The germline V gene encodes CDR1 LNHDA and CDR2 SQIVND (reference sequence). The CDR3 DNA sequence: TGTGCCAGTATGGACGGTTTCGGTGGAAACACCATATATTTT. Translated, it gives CASMDGFGGNTIYF.

The genes are TRBV4-1 and TRBJ2-1, with 10 bases lining up with TRBD2. In germline, CDR1 is MGHRA, CDR2 YSYEKL. The CDR3 covers 17 residues. V lost 6 bases and J lost 8; bases outside the gene matches: 16. CDR3 nucleotide sequence: TGCGCCAGCAGTTTCGTCCCTAGCGGGAGCAGTTTTGATGAGCAGTTCTTC. Its translation: CASSFVPSGSSFDEQFF.

The gene calls are TRBV7-3 and TRBJ1-1; D uncertain. Per germline, CDR1 SGHTA and CDR2 FQGTGA. V lost 5 bases and J lost 0, with 13 bases in between. The CDR3 is 15 residues long. For the CDR3, the DNA is TGTGCCAGCAGCCCCGGGTCGGGGATGAACACTGAAGCTTTCTTT. Protein product: CASSPGSGMNTEAFF.

The chain couples TRBV21-1 to TRBJ1-1. TRBV21-1 is tagged as a pseudogene. CDR3 size: 13 residues. CDR3 sequence: CAPSQRGATEAFF. The CDR3 DNA is TGTGCCCCCAGCCAGCGGGGGGCCACTGAAGCTTTCTTT.

This chain uses TRBV19 with TRBJ1-3, with D possibly TRBD1 on 5 matching bases. This CDR3 region has 17 residues. Germline V lookup: CDR1 LNHDA, CDR2 SQIVND (reference sequence). V was pared by 8 bases and J by 0 bases, with 20 bases between. The CDR3 loop reads CASSKWGRLSSGNTIYF. The CDR3 bases are TGTGCCAGTTCCAAATGGGGCAGGTTAAGCTCTGGAAACACCATATATTTT.

The chain employs TRBV5-1 and TRBJ1-5, with 10 bases identical to TRBD1. The CDR3 is 15 residues long. Per the germline V gene, CDR1 is SGHRS and CDR2 is YFSETQ. V lost 4 bases and J lost 4; bases outside the gene matches: 5. The CDR3 coding sequence is TGCGCCAGCAGCCCCGGGACAGGGGAAAATCAGCCCCAGCATTTT. It codes for CASSPGTGENQPQHF.

V usage is TRBV2 and J usage is TRBJ1-2; a possible D gene is TRBD1 (6 bases). The CDR3 totals 14 residues. Trimming left V 3 bases short and J 8 bases short, with 16 bases between. Germline assignment: CDR1 SNHLY and CDR2 FYNNEI. DNA for the CDR3: TGTGCCAGCAGTGAGGACGACAGGAGGGTAGGCTACACCTTC. Translating gives CASSEDDRRVGYTF.

Note on this clone: A far larger clone is off by one base, so a read error is likely. The sample holds other DNA sequences that translate to the same CDR3. This rearrangement joins TRBV4-1 to TRBJ2-1; D possibly corresponds to TRBD2 (6 bases). V was shortened by 0 bases and J by 6 bases, with 15 bases between the two germline ends. The CDR3 contains 16 residues. The germline V gene has CDR1 MGHRA and CDR2 YSYEKL. The CDR3 DNA is TGCGCCAGCAGCCAAGATTGGTTGGGAGCGGGCAATGAGCAGTTCTTC. Its protein product is CASSQDWLGAGNEQFF.

This chain links TRBV19 with TRBJ2-7; 9 nucleotides line up with TRBD1. This CDR3 is 14 amino acids long. V lost 5 bases, J lost 3 bases, and 5 bases stayed unmatched. Per germline, CDR1 LNHDA and CDR2 SQIVND (reference sequence). For the CDR3, the DNA is TGTGCCAGTAGTGCCGGACAGGGGAACTACGAGCAGTACTTC. It specifies CASSAGQGNYEQYF.

This sequence joins TRBV4-2 and TRBJ2-1; 10 bases are a match to TRBD2. CDR3 length: 16 residues. The junction had 6 bases not matched to a gene; V was cut back by 0 bases and J by 7 bases. The germline V gene has CDR1 LGHNA and CDR2 YNFKEQ. CDR3 bases: TGTGCCAGCAGCCAAGAGGGTAGCGGGAGGTGGAATGAGCAGTTCTTC. It is translated as CASSQEGSGRWNEQFF.

This clone was detected only once. V usage is TRBV18 and J usage is TRBJ2-1, with 9 positions matching TRBD1. Germline CDR1 and CDR2: KGHSH and LQKENI. The V segment lost 0 bases and the J segment 7 bases; nucleotides outside the gene matches: 10. The CDR3 runs to 17 residues. CDR3 sequence: CASSPPNGQGKENEQFF. The CDR3 coding sequence is TGTGCCAGCTCACCACCTAACGGACAGGGGAAGGAAAATGAGCAGTTCTTC.

This chain connects TRBV30 to TRBJ2-7, with 12 bases lining up with TRBD2. Germline values: CDR1 GTSNPN, CDR2 SVGIG (reference sequence). This CDR3 spans 13 amino acids. With 3 bases clipped from V and 6 bases from J, the junction kept 3 bases outside the gene matches. CDR3 in DNA: TGTGCCTGGAGAGTACTAGCGGGAGGCGAGCAGTACTTC. This codes for CAWRVLAGGEQYF.

The chain employs TRBV30 and TRBJ1-1; tentatively, D is TRBD1 (6 bases). Germline V gene sequence: CDR1 GTSNPN, CDR2 SVGIG (reference sequence). The CDR3 runs 13 residues. Trimming removed 3 bases at V and 5 bases at J, with 13 bases between. CDR3 sequence reads: CAWRWGPGTEAFF. The CDR3 DNA is TGTGCCTGGAGATGGGGGCCAGGGACTGAAGCTTTCTTT.

V is TRBV27 and J is TRBJ2-1, with unresolved D. The germline V gene has CDR1 MNHEY and CDR2 SMNVEV (reference sequence). This CDR3 region has 14 residues. Trimming shortened V by 3 bases and J by 10 bases, and 16 bases separated the two germline ends. The CDR3 sequence: CASSFFMTLGEQFF. The CDR3 coding sequence is TGTGCCAGCAGTTTTTTCATGACCCTAGGGGAGCAGTTCTTC.